This T cell receptor beta chain stems from a study of response to subunit inactivated influenza vaccine. A few counts support this clonotype. TCRdb re-analysed the RT-PCR reads in MiXCR, keeping a single row per CDR3 protein. The data hold more than 700,000 distinct CDR3 sequences, with 20% to 25% observed a single time. The V gene's germline CDR1 is MNHNS and CDR2 SASEGT. V lost 8 bases, J lost 6 bases, and 8 bases stayed unmatched. The length of the CDR3 is 16 residues. The receptor's source is a man aged 50-59 years who received an inactivated influenza vaccine. The V call is TRBV6-1, the J call TRBJ1-6; TRBD1 matches 12 bases. Sequenced here: PBMCs from blood, sampled 5 days after vaccination. In nucleotides, the CDR3 is TGTGCCAGCGGCCTGGGACAGGGGGCCTTTAATTCACCCCTCCACTTT. This sequence encodes CASGLGQGAFNSPLHF.